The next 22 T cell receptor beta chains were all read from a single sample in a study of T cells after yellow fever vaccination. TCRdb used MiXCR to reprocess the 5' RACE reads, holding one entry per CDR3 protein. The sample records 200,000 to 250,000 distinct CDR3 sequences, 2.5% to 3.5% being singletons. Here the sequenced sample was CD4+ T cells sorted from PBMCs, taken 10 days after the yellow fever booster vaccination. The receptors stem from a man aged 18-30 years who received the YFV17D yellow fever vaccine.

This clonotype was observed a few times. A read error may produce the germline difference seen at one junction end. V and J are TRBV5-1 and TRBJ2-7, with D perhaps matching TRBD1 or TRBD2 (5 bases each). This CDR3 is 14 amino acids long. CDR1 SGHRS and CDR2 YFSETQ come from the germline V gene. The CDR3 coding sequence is TGCGCCAGCAGCTTGATCTCCGGGACCCACGGCTGGAACTTC. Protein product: CASSLISGTHGWNF.

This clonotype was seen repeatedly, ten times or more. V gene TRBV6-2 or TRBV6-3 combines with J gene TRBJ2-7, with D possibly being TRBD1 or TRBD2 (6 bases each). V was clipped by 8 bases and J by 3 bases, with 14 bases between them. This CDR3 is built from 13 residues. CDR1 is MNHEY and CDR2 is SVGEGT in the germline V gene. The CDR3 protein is CASGQGRYYEQYV. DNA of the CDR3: TGTGCCAGCGGGCAGGGGAGGTACTACGAGCAGTACGTC.

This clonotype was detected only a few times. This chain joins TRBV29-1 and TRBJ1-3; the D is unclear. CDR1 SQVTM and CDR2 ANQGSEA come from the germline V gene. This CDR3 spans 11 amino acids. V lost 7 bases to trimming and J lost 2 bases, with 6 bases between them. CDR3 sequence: CSGRAGNTIYF. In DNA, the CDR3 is TGCAGCGGGAGGGCTGGAAACACCATATATTTT.

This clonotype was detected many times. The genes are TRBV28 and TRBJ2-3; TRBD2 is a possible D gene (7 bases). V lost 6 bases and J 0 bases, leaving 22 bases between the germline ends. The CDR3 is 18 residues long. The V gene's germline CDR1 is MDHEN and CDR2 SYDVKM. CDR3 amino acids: CASSHHGGGQGSTDTQYF. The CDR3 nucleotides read TGTGCCAGCAGCCACCATGGGGGGGGGCAGGGGAGCACAGATACGCAGTATTTT.

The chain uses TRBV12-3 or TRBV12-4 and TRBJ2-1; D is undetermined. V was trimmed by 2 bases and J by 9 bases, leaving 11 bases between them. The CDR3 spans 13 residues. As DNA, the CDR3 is TGTGCCAGCAGTTTAAGAGACAATAGTGAGCAGTTCTTC. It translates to CASSLRDNSEQFF.

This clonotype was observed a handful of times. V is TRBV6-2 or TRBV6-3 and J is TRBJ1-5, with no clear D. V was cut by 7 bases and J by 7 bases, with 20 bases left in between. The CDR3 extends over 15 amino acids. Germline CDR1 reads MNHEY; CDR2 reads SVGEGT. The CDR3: CASTPSPGNRQPQHF. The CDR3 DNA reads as TGTGCCAGCACCCCGTCGCCCGGGAACCGCCAGCCCCAGCATTTT.

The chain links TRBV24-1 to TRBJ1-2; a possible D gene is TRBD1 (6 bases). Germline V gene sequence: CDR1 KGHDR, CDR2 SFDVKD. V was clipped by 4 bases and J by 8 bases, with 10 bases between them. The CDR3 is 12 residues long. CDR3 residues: CATSDPGTGYTF. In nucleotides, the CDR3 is TGTGCCACCAGTGACCCCGGGACAGGCTACACCTTC.

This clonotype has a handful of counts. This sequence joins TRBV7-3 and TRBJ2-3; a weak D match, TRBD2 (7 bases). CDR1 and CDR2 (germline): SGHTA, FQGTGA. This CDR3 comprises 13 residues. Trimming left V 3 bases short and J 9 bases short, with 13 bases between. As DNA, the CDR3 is TGTGCCAGCAGCTTTGGGGGGGCAGGAACGCAGTATTTT. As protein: CASSFGGAGTQYF.

The CDR3 region is CATSREQGGLGGYGYTF. The CDR3 DNA sequence: TGTGCCACCAGCAGGGAACAGGGGGGCCTTGGTGGCTATGGCTACACCTTC. This sequence joins TRBV15 and TRBJ1-2; 8 nucleotides align to TRBD1. CDR1 LNHNV and CDR2 YYDKDF come from the germline V gene (reference sequence). This CDR3 region has 17 residues. V dropped 3 bases and J dropped 4; count of bases not matched to a gene: 13.

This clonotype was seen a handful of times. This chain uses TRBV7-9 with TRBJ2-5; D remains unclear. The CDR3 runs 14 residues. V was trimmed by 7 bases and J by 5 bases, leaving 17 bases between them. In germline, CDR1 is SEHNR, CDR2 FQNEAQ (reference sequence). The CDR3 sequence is CASILDGSRETQYF. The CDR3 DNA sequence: TGTGCCAGCATCCTTGACGGGTCTAGGGAGACCCAGTACTTC.

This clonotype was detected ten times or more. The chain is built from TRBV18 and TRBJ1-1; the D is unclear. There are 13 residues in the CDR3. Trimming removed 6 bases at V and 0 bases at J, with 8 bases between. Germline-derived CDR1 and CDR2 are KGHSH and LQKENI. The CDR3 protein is CASSSGLNTEAFF. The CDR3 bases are TGTGCCAGCTCCTCCGGTCTGAACACTGAAGCTTTCTTT.

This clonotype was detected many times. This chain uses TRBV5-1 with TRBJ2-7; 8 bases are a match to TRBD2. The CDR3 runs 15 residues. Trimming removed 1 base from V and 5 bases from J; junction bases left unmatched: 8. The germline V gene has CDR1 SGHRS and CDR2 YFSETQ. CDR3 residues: CASSLHGGAVDEQYV. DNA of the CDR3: TGCGCCAGCAGCTTGCACGGGGGGGCCGTCGACGAGCAGTACGTC.

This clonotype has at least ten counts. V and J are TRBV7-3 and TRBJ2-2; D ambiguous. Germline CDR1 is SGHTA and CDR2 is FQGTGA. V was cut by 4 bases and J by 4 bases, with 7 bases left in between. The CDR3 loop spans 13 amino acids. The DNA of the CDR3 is TGTGCCAGCAGCTCCAGTTTCACCGGGGAGCTGTTTTTT. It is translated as CASSSSFTGELFF.

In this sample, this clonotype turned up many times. CDR3 DNA: TGTGCCACCAGTGTTGGTCGGGAGCAGTTCTTC. This sequence encodes CATSVGREQFF. The chain recombines TRBV24-1 with TRBJ2-1; no clear D gene. CDR1 is KGHDR, CDR2 SFDVKD, per germline. The CDR3 consists of 11 residues. Between the trimmed V and J ends, which lost 5 bases and 10 bases, there was a span of 8 bases.

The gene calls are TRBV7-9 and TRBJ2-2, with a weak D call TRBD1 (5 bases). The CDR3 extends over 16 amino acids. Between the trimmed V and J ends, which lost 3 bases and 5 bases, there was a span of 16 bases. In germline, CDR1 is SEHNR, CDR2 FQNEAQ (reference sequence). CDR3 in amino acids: CASSFLGERQTGELFF. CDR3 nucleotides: TGTGCCAGCAGCTTCCTCGGCGAAAGACAGACCGGGGAGCTGTTTTTT.

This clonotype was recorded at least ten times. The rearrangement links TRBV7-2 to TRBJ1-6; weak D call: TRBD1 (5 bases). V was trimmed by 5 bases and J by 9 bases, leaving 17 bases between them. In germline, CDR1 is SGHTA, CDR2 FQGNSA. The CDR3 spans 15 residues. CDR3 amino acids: CASSPGAGVGSPLHF. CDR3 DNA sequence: TGTGCCAGCAGCCCCGGGGCGGGGGTCGGTTCACCCCTCCACTTT.

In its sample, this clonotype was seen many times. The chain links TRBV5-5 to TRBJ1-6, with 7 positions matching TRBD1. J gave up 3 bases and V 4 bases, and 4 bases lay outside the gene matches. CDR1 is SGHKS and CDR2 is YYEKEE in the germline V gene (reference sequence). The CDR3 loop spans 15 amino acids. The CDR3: CASSDREHYNSPLHF. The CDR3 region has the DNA TGTGCCAGCAGCGACAGGGAACACTATAATTCACCCCTCCACTTT. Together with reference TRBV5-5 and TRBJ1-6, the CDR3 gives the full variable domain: DAGVTQSPTHLIKTRGQQVTLRCSPISGHKSVSWYQQVLGQGPQFIFQYYEKEERGRGNFPDRFSARQFPNYSSELNVNALLLGDSALYLCASSDREHYNSPLHFGNGTRLTVT.

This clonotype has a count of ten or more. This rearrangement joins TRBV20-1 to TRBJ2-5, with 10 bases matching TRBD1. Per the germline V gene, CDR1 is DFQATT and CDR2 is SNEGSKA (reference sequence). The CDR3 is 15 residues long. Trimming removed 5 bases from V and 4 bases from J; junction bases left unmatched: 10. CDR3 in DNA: TGCAGTGCTCCCGACAGGGGGCAAGTTCGAGAGACCCAGTACTTC. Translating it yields CSAPDRGQVRETQYF.

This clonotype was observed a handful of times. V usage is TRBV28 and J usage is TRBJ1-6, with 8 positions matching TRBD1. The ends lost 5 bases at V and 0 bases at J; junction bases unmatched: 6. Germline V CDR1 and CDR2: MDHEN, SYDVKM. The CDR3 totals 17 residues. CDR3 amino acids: CASSGRDRRSYNSPLHF. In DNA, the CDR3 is TGTGCCAGCAGTGGCCGGGACAGGCGCTCCTATAATTCACCCCTCCACTTT.

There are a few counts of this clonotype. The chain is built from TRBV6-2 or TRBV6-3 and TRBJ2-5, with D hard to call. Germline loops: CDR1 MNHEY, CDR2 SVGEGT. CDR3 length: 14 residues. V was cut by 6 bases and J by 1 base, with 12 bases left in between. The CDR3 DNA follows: TGTGCCAGCAGCGAGGACGGGCCCCAAGAGACCCAGTACTTC. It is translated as CASSEDGPQETQYF.

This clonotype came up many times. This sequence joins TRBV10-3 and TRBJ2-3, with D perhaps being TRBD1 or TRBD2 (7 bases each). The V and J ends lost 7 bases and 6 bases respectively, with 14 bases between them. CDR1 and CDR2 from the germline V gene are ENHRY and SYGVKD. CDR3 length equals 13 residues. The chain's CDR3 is CAITPGGVDTQYF. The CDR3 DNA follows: TGTGCCATCACGCCAGGGGGGGTGGATACGCAGTATTTT.

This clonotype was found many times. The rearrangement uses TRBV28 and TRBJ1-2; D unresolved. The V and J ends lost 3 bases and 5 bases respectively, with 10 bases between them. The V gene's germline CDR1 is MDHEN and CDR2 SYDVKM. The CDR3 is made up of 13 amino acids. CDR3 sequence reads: CASSLGSRYGYTF. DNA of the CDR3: TGTGCCAGCAGTTTGGGCAGTAGATATGGCTACACCTTC.